The source of this T cell receptor (beta chain) is a study of CD8 T cells in Susac syndrome. Germline V gives CDR1 LGHNA, CDR2 YSLEER. The CDR3 has 16 residues. J gave up 8 bases and V 0 bases, and 9 bases lay outside the gene matches. Random-hexamer reverse transcription was applied to roughly 0.5 to 1 ug RNA. A multiplex approach, immunoSEQ multiplex PCR, amplified TCR beta CDR3 across 54 Vbeta and 13 Jbeta. TCRdb independently ran MiXCR on the immunoSEQ multiplex PCR reads; one entry per CDR3 protein. The sample carries tens of thousands of distinct CDR3 sequences, nearly 95% recorded once. The sequence derives from a human donor with Susac syndrome. The chain couples TRBV4-3 to TRBJ2-1, with 8 bases matching TRBD2. The sequenced sample consisted of CD8+ T cells from PBMCs. CDR3 coding DNA: TGCGCCAGCAGCCAAGATAGGGGTGGCGGGGGGCATGAGCAGTTCTTC. Amino acid sequence: CASSQDRGGGGHEQFF.